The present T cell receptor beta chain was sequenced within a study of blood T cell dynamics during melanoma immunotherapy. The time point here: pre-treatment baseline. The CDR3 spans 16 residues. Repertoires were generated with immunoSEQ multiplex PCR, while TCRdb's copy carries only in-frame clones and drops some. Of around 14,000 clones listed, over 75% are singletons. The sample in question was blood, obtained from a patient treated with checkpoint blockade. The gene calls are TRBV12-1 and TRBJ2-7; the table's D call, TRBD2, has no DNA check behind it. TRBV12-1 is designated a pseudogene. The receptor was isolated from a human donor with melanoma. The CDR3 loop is CASSSRTSGVSTGQYF. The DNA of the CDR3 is TGTGCCAGCAGCTCACGGACTAGCGGGGTATCTACGGGGCAGTACTTC.